The entry below gives a single T cell receptor beta chain sequence along with its context. What this receptor recognizes is not known. Nothing much larger sits one base from this clone, and base qualities are not available. This sample includes further DNA sequences coding for the same CDR3. TCRbeta CDR3 regions were amplified from genomic DNA by means of the immunoSEQ Assay, a bias-controlled multiplex PCR. The paper's data handling went like this. Nucleated cell counts per sample were estimated from amplification of reference gene primers within the assay. To quantify the absolute abundance of each unique TCRbeta CDR3 rearrangement, sequence reads were collapsed and filtered. For each sample, productive Simpson clonality was calculated by taking the square root of Simpson's diversity index across productive rearrangements. TCRdb re-hosts the immuneACCESS table, in-frame sequences only. Its copies lack some clones; in the studies checked, an unresolved V gene accounts for under half of them, and the cause for the rest is not known. V and J calls and clone size are given by that table; D and trimming were obtained from the DNA. The sample has more than 80,000 clones on record, roughly 70% of them singletons. Roughly 24% of the sample is held by the ten biggest clonotypes.

The germline V gene encodes CDR1 MNHEY and CDR2 SVGAGI. V is pared back by 6 bases and J by 0 bases, with 6 bases lying between the germline termini. The CDR3 contains 13 residues, cysteine and phenylalanine counted. Of the read, only the CDR3 DNA is kept; its 39 bases are in frame from base 1. These data come from a study of blood T cell repertoires in COVID-19 (dated by TCRdb to about 2020). Regarding the study in general: The collaborator samples originated in the United States, Italy and Spain and spanned the acute and convalescent phases of COVID-19. The prospective study material was composed of cDNA or gDNA derived from T cells, B-cell-depleted T cells, or PBMCs. Deeply sampled blood TCRbeta repertoires from subjects exposed to, actively infected with, or recovered from COVID-19 were included in the dataset. The repertoires were released in a freely available public database intended as a resource for research on the immune response to SARS-CoV-2. The samples were drawn from the first 160 participants of the ongoing ImmuneRACE study and from under 1,500 subjects provided by 6 global collaborators. Sample metadata almost always included a de-identified subject ID, COVID-19 status, age in years and sex. Where available, HLA class I and class II types were obtained from metadata supplied by the sample provider rather than from assay-based typing. Broad study findings and their caveats: How much clinical and demographic metadata was included differed by source and by participant, and the metadata was provided uncurated.

The collaborating institutions used their own protocols to collect whole blood in K2EDTA tubes. For TCRbeta analysis, collaborator samples were shipped as frozen whole blood, as isolated PBMCs, or as DNA extracted from either sample type. In this chain, TRBV6-5 is recombined with TRBJ1-5; the D gene cannot be resolved reliably. The clonotype originates from a woman aged 55-75 years in a cohort sampled during active or convalescent COVID-19. Source material: peripheral blood. The DNA sequence is given as TGTGCCAGCAGCATACATAGCAATCAGCCCCAGCATTTT. It translates to CASSIHSNQPQHF.